This TCR beta chain originates from a study of cytomegalovirus exposure and HLA in healthy donors. Study outcomes and limitations: In terms of immune exposure information, only CMV serostatus was available. When analyzed later, a missense DCLRE1C variant was found to be linked to TCR beta V- and J-gene trimming. Confirmation in vitro established that three CMV-associated chains were specific for CMV antigens. Most observed TCR sequences were rare, whereas some public TCRs were detected in many donors.

On this clone: Its specificity is not known.

In the PCR, 60 Vbeta and 13 Jbeta primers were used. The repertoire was sequenced with immunoSEQ multiplex PCR; TCRdb's copy has only in-frame clones and lacks some. The table records around 150,000 clones, roughly two thirds of them present only once. This CDR3 comprises 15 residues. The germline V gene has CDR1 SGHVS and CDR2 FQNEAQ. After removal of 5 bases from V and 2 bases from J, the junction contained 6 bases not matched to a gene. The sequence came from a male donor in good health and CMV-seronegative. Material: PBMCs. J is TRBJ2-1 and V is TRBV7-8; 7 bases agree with TRBD1. The chain's CDR3 is CASSPWTGAYNEQFF. DNA of the CDR3: TGTGCCAGCAGCCCATGGACAGGCGCCTACAATGAGCAGTTCTTC.